These 14 T cell receptor beta chains were all obtained from the same sample, sequenced in a study of control samples from healthy donors and cancer patients. The protocol was immunoSEQ multiplex PCR, while the TCRdb copy is restricted to in-frame clones and leaves out a portion. The profile shows about 120,000 clones, about 89% of them singletons. Specimen: blood. These receptor sequences come from a man in his forties or fifties in good health.

V gene TRBV6-5 combines with J gene TRBJ2-5; no clear D. The CDR3 runs to 13 residues. Trimming pared 5 bases from V and 7 bases from J, leaving 14 bases between. CDR1 MNHEY and CDR2 SVGAGI come from the germline V gene. The CDR3 region is CASSQSRPSTQYF. CDR3 nucleotides: TGTGCCAGCAGTCAGAGCCGGCCGTCGACCCAGTACTTC.

The chain recombines TRBV5-4 with TRBJ1-4; no reliable D call. Germline CDR1 is SGHNT and CDR2 is YYREEE (reference sequence). The CDR3 length is 12 residues. Trimming left V 5 bases short and J 5 bases short, with 7 bases between. CDR3 coding DNA: TGTGCCAGCAGTTCGGGGAATGAAAAACTGTTTTTT. This sequence encodes CASSSGNEKLFF.

The CDR3 spells CASSPDRPRDNPNYGYTF. The CDR3 DNA reads TGTGCCAGCAGCCCGGACAGGCCGAGAGATAACCCTAACTATGGCTACACCTTC. This rearrangement joins TRBV3-1 (or the pseudogene TRBV3-2) to TRBJ1-2; 7 bases line up with TRBD1. Losses at the gene ends were 4 bases for V and 0 bases for J; bases not matched to a gene: 14. The germline V gene has CDR1 LGHDT and CDR2 YNNKEL (reference sequence). The CDR3 has 18 residues.

The rearrangement links TRBV30 to TRBJ2-1; D remains unclear. This CDR3 has 14 residues. Trimming shortened V by 5 bases and J by 4 bases, and 15 bases separated the two germline ends. In germline, CDR1 is GTSNPN, CDR2 SVGIG (reference sequence). For the CDR3, the DNA is TGTGCCTGGGTAATAGCTTTTCCTTACAATGAGCAGTTCTTC. Encoded protein: CAWVIAFPYNEQFF.

This clone was seen just once. This chain links TRBV4-1 with TRBJ1-2, with 7 bases that match TRBD1. With 0 bases clipped from V and 8 bases from J, the junction kept 12 bases outside the gene matches. Germline CDR1 and CDR2: MGHRA and YSYEKL. The CDR3 totals 16 residues. CDR3: CASSQDRGKGAGGYTF. DNA for the CDR3: TGCGCCAGCAGCCAAGATCGAGGGAAGGGGGCGGGAGGCTACACCTTC.

This rearrangement joins TRBV5-1 to TRBJ1-2; 10 positions match TRBD1. The CDR3 is 15 residues long. The germline gives CDR1 SGHRS, CDR2 YFSETQ. Trimming cost V 4 bases and J 6 bases; bases outside gene matches: 9. CDR3 residues: CASSVDRGQGDGYTF. In DNA, the CDR3 is TGCGCCAGCAGCGTTGACAGGGGGCAAGGAGATGGCTACACCTTC.

This sequence joins TRBV14 and TRBJ2-2; TRBD2 matches at 14 bases. This CDR3 region has 15 residues. Per the germline V gene, CDR1 is SGHDN and CDR2 is FVKESK. V was pared by 3 bases and J by 9 bases, with 3 bases of the junction left unmatched. The chain's CDR3 is CASSQGLAGARELFF. The CDR3 nucleotides are TGTGCCAGCAGCCAGGGACTAGCGGGGGCACGGGAGCTGTTTTTT.

V is TRBV5-4 and J is TRBJ1-6; D is ambiguous. The germline gives CDR1 SGHNT, CDR2 YYREEE (reference sequence). The length of the CDR3 is 16 residues. V was cut by 0 bases and J by 6 bases, with 13 bases left in between. The CDR3 nucleotides read TGTGCCAGCAGCTTGGAGGGTATAAATCGTAATTCACCCCTCCACTTT. It is translated as CASSLEGINRNSPLHF.

A remark on this clone: Other DNA sequences within the sample encode an identical CDR3. V usage is TRBV20-1 and J usage is TRBJ2-1; D gene unclear. The CDR3 has 11 residues. Germline CDR1 and CDR2: DFQATT and SNEGSKA (reference sequence). V was clipped by 1 base and J by 3 bases, with 1 base between them. This chain's CDR3 is CSARGYNEQFF. CDR3 DNA sequence: TGCAGTGCTAGAGGCTACAATGAGCAGTTCTTC.

V is TRBV6-4 and J is TRBJ2-1; D may be TRBD2 (6 bases). Trimming stripped 4 bases from V and 0 bases from J, with 13 bases between. This CDR3 contains 16 residues. Germline V gene data show CDR1 as MRHNA and CDR2 as SNTAGT. The CDR3 nucleotides read TGTGCCAGCAGTGGGACCGGGACTGCCTCCTACAATGAGCAGTTCTTC. As protein: CASSGTGTASYNEQFF.

This chain uses TRBV19 with TRBJ2-5; D perhaps matches TRBD1 (7 bases). Germline V CDR1 and CDR2: LNHDA, SQIVND (reference sequence). The CDR3 extends over 16 amino acids. Trimming stripped 3 bases from V and 5 bases from J, with 19 bases between. CDR3 DNA sequence: TGTGCCAGTAGTATCGGGGGTGGCAGGGGGTTCGAGACCCAGTACTTC. Its protein is CASSIGGGRGFETQYF.

The chain couples TRBV19 to TRBJ2-3; 7 nucleotides line up with TRBD2. The CDR3 spans 15 residues. CDR1 is LNHDA and CDR2 is SQIVND in the germline V gene (reference sequence). V gave up 6 bases and J gave up 1 base; unmatched junction bases: 7. CDR3 amino acids: CASSLMSGGTDTQYF. Written as DNA, the CDR3 is TGTGCCAGTAGCCTGATGAGCGGGGGCACAGATACGCAGTATTTT.

The chain uses TRBV6-5 and TRBJ1-1, with D possibly being TRBD1 (5 bases). Germline V gene lookup returns CDR1 MNHEY and CDR2 SVGAGI. The CDR3 has 11 amino acids. V was clipped by 5 bases and J by 8 bases, with 9 bases between them. As DNA, the CDR3 is TGTGCCAGCAGTCCTGGGGGGGAAGCTTTCTTT. Translating gives CASSPGGEAFF.

The genes are TRBV6-5 and TRBJ1-5; D is undetermined. Trimming left V 0 bases short and J 5 bases short, with 5 bases between. Germline V gene data show CDR1 as MNHEY and CDR2 as SVGAGI. The CDR3 contains 13 residues. CDR3 in amino acids: CASSYSLHQPQHF. As DNA, the CDR3 is TGTGCCAGCAGTTACTCGCTGCATCAGCCCCAGCATTTT.